This TCR beta chain was sequenced during a study of identical twins. Study results and caveats: Fewer insertions characterized abundant cord blood beta clonotypes, whereas memory repertoires showed none.

TCRdb re-analysed the 5' RACE reads in MiXCR, keeping a single row per CDR3 protein. The repertoire holds about 460,000 distinct CDR3 sequences, with 14% as singletons. A remark on this clonotype: The target antigen is unknown.

There are 16 residues in the CDR3. The trim removed 5 bases at V and 4 bases at J, leaving 7 bases unmatched. In germline, CDR1 is SGHAT, CDR2 FQNNGV. This same sample was also part of a study on yellow fever vaccine responses in identical twins.

The V and J genes are TRBV11-2 and TRBJ2-2, with 10 bases lining up with TRBD1. The material sequenced was CD4+ T cells sorted from blood. This receptor was identified in a woman between 18 and 29 years old in good health. The CDR3 DNA is TGTGCCAGCAGCCGACAAGACAGGGGGCGCACCGGGGAGCTGTTTTTT. Encoded protein: CASSRQDRGRTGELFF.